A single sample is the source of the 15 T cell receptor beta chains below, sequenced in a study of T cells in Graves' hyperthyroidism and ophthalmopathy. Researchers amplified the TCR beta CDR3 regions from RNA transcripts. The HTBI set primed first-round TCR CDR3 RT-PCR. MiXCR, applied by TCRdb to the multiplex PCR reads, yields one record per CDR3 protein. The repertoire has around 610,000 distinct CDR3 sequences, roughly 14% of them found once; the top ten carry around 4%. Sequencing was performed on blood. The receptors derive from a woman between 35 and 50 years old with Graves' ophthalmopathy.

This clonotype was detected ten times or more. The chain recombines TRBV7-2 with TRBJ2-7; no reliable D call. Deletions cut 2 bases from V and 4 bases from J, with 12 bases between. Germline assignment: CDR1 SGHTA and CDR2 FQGNSA. The CDR3 runs 14 residues. This chain's CDR3 is CASSLPPYTYEQYF. The CDR3 bases are TGTGCCAGCAGCTTACCCCCTTATACATACGAGCAGTACTTC.

This chain uses TRBV2 with TRBJ2-7; 7 nucleotides agree with TRBD1. The CDR3 loop spans 15 amino acids. V was pared by 6 bases and J by 1 base, with 9 bases of the junction left unmatched. Germline-derived CDR1 and CDR2 are SNHLY and FYNNEI. Here the CDR3 DNA reads TGTGCCAGCAGCGCCGGGACAGCAAATTCCTACGAGCAGTACTTC. Translating it yields CASSAGTANSYEQYF.

The chain couples TRBV28 to TRBJ2-2; 13 nucleotides align to TRBD2. The CDR3 extends over 16 amino acids. V gave up 5 bases and J gave up 7 bases; unmatched junction bases: 7. Germline lookup yields CDR1 MDHEN and CDR2 SYDVKM. The CDR3 loop is CASSPGLAGAFGELFF. CDR3 coding DNA: TGTGCCAGCAGTCCCGGACTAGCGGGAGCGTTCGGGGAGCTGTTTTTT.

At least ten counts were recorded for this clonotype. The J gene is TRBJ2-5, the V gene TRBV6-2 or TRBV6-3; D gene ambiguous. Germline V CDR1 and CDR2: MNHEY, SVGEGT. V lost 3 bases and J 2 bases, leaving 13 bases between the germline ends. CDR3 length: 15 amino acids. CDR3 residues: CASSYLTSSQETQYF. The CDR3 DNA follows: TGTGCCAGCAGTTATCTAACTTCCTCTCAAGAGACCCAGTACTTC.

This clonotype was observed many times. This sequence joins TRBV28 and TRBJ1-2; 11 bases fit TRBD1. Germline V gene data show CDR1 as MDHEN and CDR2 as SYDVKM. Unmatched junction bases numbered 6, after V lost 5 bases and J lost 4 bases. The CDR3 has 15 residues. CDR3 bases: TGTGCCAGCAGTCGGATGGGACAGGGGGGCTATGGCTACACCTTC. Its protein is CASSRMGQGGYGYTF.

CDR3 in amino acids: CASSLGQGFGNTIYF. For the CDR3, the DNA is TGTGCCAGCAGTTTAGGACAGGGGTTTGGAAACACCATATATTTT. The chain joins TRBV28 to TRBJ1-3; 9 nucleotides match TRBD1. The CDR3 totals 15 residues. Germline CDR1 and CDR2: MDHEN and SYDVKM. V gave up 2 bases and J gave up 3 bases; unmatched junction bases: 2.

There are many counts of this clonotype. CDR3 region: CSVPGGAQETQYF. The CDR3 nucleotides are TGCAGCGTCCCCGGGGGGGCCCAAGAGACCCAGTACTTC. V usage is TRBV29-1 and J usage is TRBJ2-5; TRBD2 matches 8 bases. Germline-derived CDR1 and CDR2 are SQVTM and ANQGSEA. V shed 6 bases and J 1 base; nucleotides not matched to a gene: 4. The CDR3 totals 13 residues.

The table lists this clonotype with many counts. CDR3 sequence reads: CASSYSRGGRVNTEAFF. In DNA form, the CDR3 reads TGTGCCAGCAGTTACTCGAGAGGCGGCAGGGTAAACACTGAAGCTTTCTTT. J is TRBJ1-1 and V is TRBV6-5; D is possibly TRBD1 (5 bases). The CDR3 has 17 amino acids. V was shortened by 0 bases and J by 2 bases, with 16 bases between the two germline ends. Germline CDR1 MNHEY, CDR2 SVGAGI.

This clonotype was observed a handful of times. The chain uses TRBV19 and TRBJ2-2; maybe TRBD1 (6 bases). The CDR3 length is 14 residues. Between the trimmed V and J ends, which lost 5 bases and 4 bases, there was a span of 11 bases. From germline, CDR1 is LNHDA and CDR2 SQIVND (reference sequence). The DNA for the CDR3 is TGTGCCAGTAGTCAACAGGGACCCACCGGGGAGCTGTTTTTT. Protein sequence: CASSQQGPTGELFF.

In this sample, this clonotype turned up many times. The chain joins TRBV24-1 to TRBJ2-5; maybe TRBD2 (5 bases). Per the germline V gene, CDR1 is KGHDR and CDR2 is SFDVKD. Trimming took off 9 bases at V and 5 bases at J, with 9 bases between the two ends. The CDR3 extends over 11 amino acids. The CDR3 nucleotides are TGTGCCACCGGGGAGTTGGAGACCCAGTACTTC. Residues: CATGELETQYF.

This clonotype was recorded at least ten times. V gene TRBV3-1 combines with J gene TRBJ1-1, with D unclear. Germline lookup yields CDR1 LGHDT and CDR2 YNNKEL (reference sequence). Trimming removed 7 bases at V and 1 base at J, with 10 bases between. The CDR3 is made up of 13 amino acids. The CDR3 sequence: CASTEYQNTEAFF. CDR3 bases: TGTGCCAGCACGGAATATCAGAACACTGAAGCTTTCTTT.

In its sample, this clonotype was seen a few times. The V and J genes are TRBV6-2 or TRBV6-3 and TRBJ2-4, with 7 bases fitting TRBD2. The CDR3 is 13 residues long. The junction had 6 bases not matched to a gene; V was cut back by 5 bases and J by 8 bases. From germline, CDR1 is MNHEY and CDR2 SVGEGT. The CDR3 bases are TGTGCCAGCAGTACGGGCCGGGGGGACATTCAGTACTTC. It specifies CASSTGRGDIQYF.

At least ten counts were recorded for this clonotype. The chain uses TRBV30 and TRBJ2-7; TRBD2 might be the D (7 bases). CDR1 is GTSNPN, CDR2 SVGIG, per germline (reference sequence). V lost 3 bases, J lost 1 base, and 13 bases lay in between. There are 14 residues in the CDR3. The CDR3 DNA sequence: TGTGCCTGGAGGGTCAGCGGGACATCCTACGAGCAGTACTTC. Its protein is CAWRVSGTSYEQYF. Looking up the rest from reference TRBV30 and TRBJ2-7 gives the full variable domain: SQTIHQWPATLVQPVGSPLSLECTVEGTSNPNLYWYRQAAGRGLQLLFYSVGIGQISSEVPQNLSASRPQDRQFILSSKKLLLSDSGFYLCAWRVSGTSYEQYFGPGTRLTVT.

This clonotype was found many times. This rearrangement joins TRBV10-3 to TRBJ2-5, with no clear D. Germline V gives CDR1 ENHRY, CDR2 SYGVKD. The CDR3 loop spans 14 amino acids. With 10 bases removed from V and 0 bases from J, the gap between germline ends came to 15 bases. The CDR3 coding sequence is TGTGCCACAACAAGTCCGGCCGACCAAGAGACCCAGTACTTC. This sequence encodes CATTSPADQETQYF.

The rearrangement joins TRBV12-3 or TRBV12-4 to TRBJ2-6, with unresolved D. V lost 3 bases to trimming and J lost 4 bases, with 10 bases between them. This CDR3 has 15 residues. The CDR3 loop is CASSFGTPGANVLTF. The CDR3 DNA sequence: TGTGCCAGCAGTTTTGGAACACCGGGGGCCAACGTCCTGACTTTC.